These 30 T cell receptor beta chains were sequenced from one sample in a study of cytomegalovirus exposure and HLA in healthy donors. The PCR employed 60 Vbeta primers together with 13 Jbeta primers. TCRdb keeps only in-frame clones here, not all; method: immunoSEQ multiplex PCR. Here the sample table reports around 100,000 clones. The specimen was PBMCs. These receptors were obtained from a man aged 35 to 55 in good health and CMV-seropositive.

V usage is TRBV27 and J usage is TRBJ1-1, with D unclear. Trimming took 7 bases from V and 4 from J, leaving 13 bases between them. Germline CDR1 and CDR2: MNHEY and SMNVEV (reference sequence). CDR3 size: 13 residues. The CDR3 protein is CASTLAGSTEAFF. CDR3 DNA: TGTGCCAGCACCCTGGCAGGTTCCACTGAAGCTTTCTTT.

The CDR3 protein is CASSLQGTSVEQFF. As DNA, the CDR3 is TGTGCCAGTAGTCTTCAAGGGACTAGTGTTGAGCAGTTCTTC. This chain uses TRBV19 with TRBJ2-1, with TRBD2 matching 8 bases. The CDR3 is 14 residues long. V gave up 5 bases and J gave up 9 bases; unmatched junction bases: 9. Germline V gene lookup returns CDR1 LNHDA and CDR2 SQIVND (reference sequence).

The rearrangement links TRBV10-1 to TRBJ2-4; 8 nucleotides match TRBD1. V gave up 2 bases and J gave up 10 bases; unmatched junction bases: 7. Germline assignment: CDR1 WNHNN and CDR2 SYGVQD (reference sequence). The CDR3 totals 14 residues. CDR3 in amino acids: CASSERTQGAIQYF. The CDR3 nucleotides read TGCGCCAGCAGTGAGAGAACCCAGGGGGCTATTCAGTACTTC.

This chain connects TRBV29-1 to TRBJ2-2; a weak D match, TRBD1 (6 bases). Germline assignment: CDR1 SQVTM and CDR2 ANQGSEA. Trimming pared 6 bases from V and 4 bases from J, leaving 15 bases between. This CDR3 has 14 residues. The CDR3 DNA follows: TGCAGCGTCCGACCACAGGGCCCCACCGGGGAGCTGTTTTTT. Residues: CSVRPQGPTGELFF.

In DNA, the CDR3 is TGTGCCAGCAGCTTGAATCGCGGGGGGATCGGGACGCAGTATTTT. This gives the protein CASSLNRGGIGTQYF. J is TRBJ2-3 and V is TRBV7-9; 8 bases map to TRBD2. From germline, CDR1 is SEHNR and CDR2 FQNEAQ (reference sequence). CDR3 length: 15 amino acids. The ends lost 3 bases at V and 9 bases at J; junction bases unmatched: 11.

The genes are TRBV5-1 and TRBJ2-3; 7 bases agree with TRBD1. V trimming: 6 bases; J trimming: 4 bases; junction bases outside the gene matches: 2. Per the germline V gene, CDR1 is SGHRS and CDR2 is YFSETQ. The CDR3 spans 12 residues. The CDR3 DNA reads TGCGCCAGCAACAGGGGAGCAGATACGCAGTATTTT. Residues: CASNRGADTQYF. The full variable domain, in which reference TRBV5-1 and TRBJ2-3 provide the parts outside the CDR3, is KAGVTQTPRYLIKTRGQQVTLSCSPISGHRSVSWYQQTPGQGLQFLFEYFSETQRNKGNFPGRFSGRQFSNSRSEMNVSTLELGDSALYLCASNRGADTQYFGPGTRLTVL.

The chain links TRBV29-1 to TRBJ1-2; D uncertain. CDR1 SQVTM and CDR2 ANQGSEA come from the germline V gene. V shed 2 bases and J shed 0 bases, with 10 bases lying between them. This CDR3 has 14 residues. The DNA of the CDR3 is TGCAGCGTTGAACGACTTAACTCTAACTATGGCTACACCTTC. Protein: CSVERLNSNYGYTF.

The rearrangement links TRBV11-2 to TRBJ2-2; tentative D call: TRBD2 (5 bases). This CDR3 spans 16 amino acids. The germline V gene encodes CDR1 SGHAT and CDR2 FQNNGV. Between the trimmed V and J ends, which lost 2 bases and 4 bases, there was a span of 14 bases. DNA for the CDR3: TGTGCCAGCAGCTTACGGAAGGGAGTCACCACCGGGGAGCTGTTTTTT. Its protein product is CASSLRKGVTTGELFF. Full variable domain (remainder filled in from reference TRBV11-2 and TRBJ2-2): EAGVAQSPRYKIIEKRQSVAFWCNPISGHATLYWYQQILGQGPKLLIQFQNNGVVDDSQLPKDRFSAERLKGVDSTLKIQPAKLEDSAVYLCASSLRKGVTTGELFFGEGSRLTVL.

The V gene is TRBV7-9, the J gene TRBJ2-7; 10 bases line up with TRBD1. CDR1 is SEHNR and CDR2 is FQNEAQ in the germline V gene (reference sequence). This CDR3 contains 14 residues. After removal of 4 bases from V and 1 base from J, the junction contained 1 base not matched to a gene. CDR3 protein: CASSSDRGSYEQYF. The CDR3 DNA reads as TGTGCCAGCAGCTCGGACAGGGGGTCCTACGAGCAGTACTTC.

On this clone: Other DNA sequences in this sample translate to the same CDR3. This sequence joins TRBV29-1 and TRBJ2-5; D is unclear. V lost 3 bases and J lost 5, with 10 bases in between. CDR1 SQVTM and CDR2 ANQGSEA come from the germline V gene. There are 12 residues in the CDR3. The CDR3 sequence: CSVDPGEETQYF. DNA for the CDR3: TGCAGCGTTGACCCCGGTGAGGAGACCCAGTACTTC.

The chain combines TRBV2 with TRBJ2-1, with 9 bases identical to TRBD1. In germline, CDR1 is SNHLY, CDR2 FYNNEI. V trimming: 8 bases; J trimming: 5 bases; junction bases outside the gene matches: 4. CDR3 length: 13 amino acids. The CDR3: CASLRDRDNEQFF. CDR3 sequence (DNA): TGTGCCAGCCTTCGGGACAGGGACAATGAGCAGTTCTTC.

In DNA form, the CDR3 reads TGCAGCGCCCCTCGGCTAGCGGGCCAAGAGACCCAGTACTTC. Its protein product is CSAPRLAGQETQYF. V gene TRBV29-1 combines with J gene TRBJ2-5, with 8 bases that match TRBD2. The germline CDR1 and CDR2 sequences are SQVTM and ANQGSEA. The CDR3 runs to 14 residues. The J segment lost 1 base and the V segment lost 7 bases, leaving 8 bases of the junction unmatched.

V is TRBV15 and J is TRBJ2-5; 13 bases agree with TRBD2. This CDR3 comprises 20 residues. Per the germline V gene, CDR1 is LNHNV and CDR2 is YYDKDF (reference sequence). The J segment lost 5 bases and the V segment lost 3 bases, leaving 18 bases of the junction unmatched. The CDR3 loop reads CATSRATPVTGTSGIETQYF. The CDR3 DNA is TGTGCCACCAGCAGGGCCACCCCTGTCACCGGGACTAGCGGGATCGAGACCCAGTACTTC.

V usage is TRBV27 and J usage is TRBJ1-6; 7 bases fit TRBD1. With 6 bases clipped from V and 6 bases from J, the junction kept 2 bases outside the gene matches. The germline V gene encodes CDR1 MNHEY and CDR2 SMNVEV (reference sequence). The CDR3 is made up of 13 amino acids. The CDR3: CASRGGVNSPLHF. CDR3 nucleotide sequence: TGTGCCAGCAGAGGGGGCGTTAATTCACCCCTCCACTTT.

V and J are TRBV27 and TRBJ2-7; 9 positions agree with TRBD1. Germline trimming cut 6 bases from V and 2 bases from J; bases unmatched to any gene: 8. The CDR3 is made up of 15 amino acids. The germline V gene has CDR1 MNHEY and CDR2 SMNVEV (reference sequence). Here the CDR3 reads CASRAGTGRTYEQYF. The CDR3 nucleotides are TGTGCCAGCAGGGCCGGGACAGGGAGGACCTACGAGCAGTACTTC.

The chain recombines TRBV28 with TRBJ1-2, with a possible D match to TRBD1 (6 bases). The V gene lost 1 base and the J gene lost 7 bases, with 13 bases spanning the gap. The CDR3 contains 14 residues. Germline-derived CDR1 and CDR2 are MDHEN and SYDVKM. The CDR3, as DNA: TGTGCCAGCAGTTTATCGGGACGGGGGGCTGGCTACACCTTC. This translates into CASSLSGRGAGYTF.

The V and J genes are TRBV11-3 and TRBJ2-1, with D tentatively TRBD1 (6 bases). This CDR3 contains 13 residues. Trimming took 3 bases from V and 6 from J, leaving 9 bases between them. Germline V CDR1 and CDR2: SGHNT, YENEEA. The CDR3 nucleotides are TGTGCCAGCAGCTTGAACAGGGTCAATGAGCAGTTCTTC. Its protein is CASSLNRVNEQFF.

The chain has TRBV28 and TRBJ2-1, with a possible D match to TRBD2 (6 bases). CDR3 length: 12 residues. From germline, CDR1 is MDHEN and CDR2 SYDVKM. Trimming removed 5 bases from V and 9 bases from J, with 11 bases in between. The CDR3 nucleotides read TGTGCCAGCAGTCCTGGGACTGGTGAGCAGTTCTTC. Amino acids: CASSPGTGEQFF.

This rearrangement joins TRBV29-1 to TRBJ2-1; a possible D gene is TRBD2 (5 bases). This CDR3 spans 13 amino acids. In germline, CDR1 is SQVTM, CDR2 ANQGSEA. Trimming shortened V by 3 bases and J by 10 bases, and 16 bases separated the two germline ends. The CDR3 DNA follows: TGCAGCGTTGATGCAGCGGTACAAAAAGAGCAGTTCTTC. Translating it yields CSVDAAVQKEQFF.

This chain joins TRBV28 and TRBJ1-4, with 8 nucleotides matching TRBD1. Germline CDR1 MDHEN, CDR2 SYDVKM. The junction had 4 bases not matched to a gene; V was cut back by 4 bases and J by 0 bases. This CDR3 spans 16 amino acids. CDR3 in DNA: TGTGCCAGCAGTTCCGGACAGGGCGCAACTAATGAAAAACTGTTTTTT. It codes for CASSSGQGATNEKLFF.

About this clone itself: At one end, the junction sequence differs from germline, possibly due to a read error. The V gene is TRBV28, the J gene TRBJ1-1; 11 bases fit TRBD1. Germline CDR1 MDHEN, CDR2 SYDVKM. The CDR3 consists of 15 residues. The CDR3 sequence: CAGRWTGGVVTEAFF. The CDR3 bases are TGTGCCGGCAGATGGACAGGGGGCGTTGTCACTGAAGCTTTCTTT.

The rearrangement uses TRBV4-1 and TRBJ1-2, with 8 bases fitting TRBD1. Per germline, CDR1 MGHRA and CDR2 YSYEKL. Trimming removed 0 bases from V and 8 bases from J; junction bases left unmatched: 8. The CDR3 loop spans 15 amino acids. Here the CDR3 reads CASSQDLSDRGGYTF. CDR3 nucleotide sequence: TGCGCCAGCAGCCAAGACCTTTCCGACAGGGGAGGCTACACCTTC.

V usage is TRBV2 and J usage is TRBJ1-1, with 8 bases aligning to TRBD1. CDR3 size: 12 residues. Germline V gives CDR1 SNHLY, CDR2 FYNNEI. The trim removed 8 bases at V and 6 bases at J, leaving 5 bases unmatched. Here the CDR3 DNA reads TGTGCCAGCGGGACAGGTAGGGCTGAAGCTTTCTTT. This sequence encodes CASGTGRAEAFF.

The chain combines TRBV6-1 with TRBJ1-5, with D hard to call. V lost 2 bases and J lost 3, with 17 bases in between. CDR1 MNHNS and CDR2 SASEGT come from the germline V gene. The CDR3 is made up of 17 amino acids. In DNA, the CDR3 is TGTGCCAGCAGTGAAACGAGACACTCTGGCTCCAATCAGCCCCAGCATTTT. Translating it yields CASSETRHSGSNQPQHF.

CDR3 residues: CASIGLAGVNEQFF. In nucleotides, the CDR3 is TGTGCCAGCATCGGACTAGCGGGAGTGAATGAGCAGTTCTTC. This chain links TRBV7-9 with TRBJ2-1; the match to TRBD2 covers 13 bases. Germline V gene lookup returns CDR1 SEHNR and CDR2 FQNEAQ (reference sequence). The CDR3 spans 14 residues. V dropped 7 bases and J dropped 7; count of bases not matched to a gene: 4. The full variable domain, its missing parts supplied by reference TRBV7-9 and TRBJ2-1, is DTGVSQNPRHKITKRGQNVTFRCDPISEHNRLYWYRQTLGQGPEFLTYFQNEAQLEKSRLLSDRFSAERPKGSFSTLEIQRTEQGDSAMYLCASIGLAGVNEQFFGPGTRLTVL.

The genes are TRBV5-4 and TRBJ1-4; 10 nucleotides match TRBD1. The CDR3 has 16 amino acids. V gave up 4 bases and J gave up 7 bases; unmatched junction bases: 10. From germline, CDR1 is SGHNT and CDR2 YYREEE (reference sequence). The CDR3 DNA reads as TGTGCCAGCAGCATAAAAGGACAGGGGGACGTTGAAAAACTGTTTTTT. Its translation is CASSIKGQGDVEKLFF.

The chain carries TRBV2 and TRBJ2-5; D not resolved. Germline-derived CDR1 and CDR2 are SNHLY and FYNNEI. V lost 7 bases, J lost 5 bases, and 14 bases lay in between. The CDR3 runs to 13 residues. This CDR3 reads CASKWAVRETQYF. CDR3 nucleotide sequence: TGTGCCAGCAAGTGGGCAGTTAGGGAGACCCAGTACTTC.

The V gene is TRBV5-4, the J gene TRBJ2-5; TRBD2 matches 8 bases. Gene TRBJ2-7 matches the end of the DNA better, so the J call may be wrong. This CDR3 has 16 amino acids. Germline lookup yields CDR1 SGHNT and CDR2 YYREEE (reference sequence). CDR3: CASSLEGSGAFYEQYF. The CDR3 DNA follows: TGTGCCAGCAGCTTGGAGGGTAGCGGGGCATTCTACGAGCAGTACTTC.

The CDR3 DNA reads TGTGCCAGCAGTTTTCCAAACAGGGAAAACACCGGGGAGCTGTTTTTT. It is translated as CASSFPNRENTGELFF. The chain carries TRBV28 and TRBJ2-2; maybe TRBD1 (6 bases). Germline V gives CDR1 MDHEN, CDR2 SYDVKM. Trimming took 3 bases from V and 2 from J, leaving 13 bases between them. The CDR3 totals 16 residues.

The chain has TRBV29-1 and TRBJ2-1; 8 nucleotides line up with TRBD1. The CDR3 extends over 11 amino acids. The germline V gene encodes CDR1 SQVTM and CDR2 ANQGSEA. Unmatched junction bases numbered 0, after V lost 7 bases and J lost 4 bases. The CDR3 sequence is CSGQGYNEQFF. CDR3 nucleotides: TGCAGCGGACAGGGGTACAATGAGCAGTTCTTC.